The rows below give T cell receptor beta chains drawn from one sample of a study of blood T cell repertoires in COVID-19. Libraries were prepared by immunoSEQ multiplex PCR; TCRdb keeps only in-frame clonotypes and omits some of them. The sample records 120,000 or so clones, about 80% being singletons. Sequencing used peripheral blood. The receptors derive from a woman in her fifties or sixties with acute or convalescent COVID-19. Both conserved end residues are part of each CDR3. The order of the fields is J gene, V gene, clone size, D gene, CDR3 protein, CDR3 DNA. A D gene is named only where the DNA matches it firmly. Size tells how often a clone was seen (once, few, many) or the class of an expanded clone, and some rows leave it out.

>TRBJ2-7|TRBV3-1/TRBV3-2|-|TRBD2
CASSHGSGGAYEQYF
TGTGCCAGCAGCCACGGGTCGGGGGGTGCCTACGAGCAGTACTTC
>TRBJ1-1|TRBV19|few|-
CASSISRVVTEAFF
TGTGCCAGTAGTATATCCCGGGTAGTCACTGAAGCTTTCTTT
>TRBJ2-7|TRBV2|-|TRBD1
CASSAAGGTYEQYF
TGTGCCAGCAGTGCGGCAGGGGGAACCTACGAGCAGTACTTC
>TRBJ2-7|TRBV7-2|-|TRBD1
CASSLQTGAYEQYF
TGTGCCAGCAGCTTGCAAACAGGGGCCTACGAGCAGTACTTC
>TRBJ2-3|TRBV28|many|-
CASSLIRGAGTDTQYF
TGTGCCAGCAGTTTAATTCGGGGGGCGGGGACGGATACGCAGTATTTT
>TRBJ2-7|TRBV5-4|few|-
CASSPLGVYEQYF
TGTGCCAGCAGCCCTCTAGGGGTATACGAGCAGTACTTC
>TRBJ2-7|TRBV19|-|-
CASSIDQGAYEQYF
TGTGCCAGTAGTATAGATCAAGGGGCCTACGAGCAGTACTTC
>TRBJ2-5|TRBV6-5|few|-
CASSLRTVQETQYF
TGTGCCAGCAGTTTAAGGACAGTCCAAGAGACCCAGTACTTC
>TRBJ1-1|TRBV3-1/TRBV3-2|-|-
CASSQDLVRGTEAFF
TGTGCCAGCAGCCAAGACTTGGTCAGGGGCACTGAAGCTTTCTTT
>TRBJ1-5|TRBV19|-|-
CASTWDNHQPQHF
TGTGCCAGTACCTGGGACAATCATCAGCCCCAGCATTTT
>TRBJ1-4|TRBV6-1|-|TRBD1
CASSLHRGEKLFF
TGTGCCAGCAGTTTGCACAGGGGTGAAAAACTGTTTTTT
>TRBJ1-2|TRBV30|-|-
CAWTRSNYGYTF
TGTGCCTGGACCAGGTCTAACTATGGCTACACCTTC
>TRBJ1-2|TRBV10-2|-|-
CASSEAVPNYGYTF
TGCGCCAGCAGTGAAGCGGTCCCAAACTATGGCTACACCTTC
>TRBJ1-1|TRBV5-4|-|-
CASSVDGTDMNTEAFF
TGTGCCAGCAGCGTTGACGGAACGGACATGAACACTGAAGCTTTCTTT
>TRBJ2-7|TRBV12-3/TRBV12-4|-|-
CASSGVLYEQYF
TGTGCCAGCAGCGGGGTACTCTACGAGCAGTACTTC
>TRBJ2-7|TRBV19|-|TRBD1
CASTNRGDSYEQYF
TGTGCCAGTACCAACAGGGGAGATTCCTACGAGCAGTACTTC
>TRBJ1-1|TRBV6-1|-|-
CASSENGATEAFF
TGTGCCAGCAGTGAAAATGGGGCCACTGAAGCTTTCTTT
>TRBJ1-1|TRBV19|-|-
CASSMTQNTEAFF
TGTGCCAGTAGTATGACACAGAACACTGAAGCTTTCTTT
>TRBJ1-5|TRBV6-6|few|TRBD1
CASNDRGNQPQHF
TGTGCCAGCAATGACAGGGGCAATCAGCCCCAGCATTTT
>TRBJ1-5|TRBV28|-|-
CASRIQASNQPQHF
TGTGCCAGCAGGATACAGGCAAGCAATCAGCCCCAGCATTTT
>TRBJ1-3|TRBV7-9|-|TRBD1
CASSLVTGAGNTIYF
TGTGCCAGCAGCTTAGTGACAGGGGCTGGAAACACCATATATTTT
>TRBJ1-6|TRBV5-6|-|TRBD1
CASSSNDRGLSSYNSPLHF
TGTGCCAGCAGCTCAAATGACAGGGGACTTAGCTCCTATAATTCACCCCTCCACTTT
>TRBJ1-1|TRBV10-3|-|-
CAISGQRATMNTEAFF
TGTGCCATCAGTGGACAGAGAGCAACCATGAACACTGAAGCTTTCTTT
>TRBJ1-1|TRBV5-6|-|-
CASSLGRGTDTEAFF
TGTGCCAGCAGCTTGGGGAGGGGTACGGACACTGAAGCTTTCTTT
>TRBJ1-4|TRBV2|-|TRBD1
CASHRGRGNEKLFF
TGTGCCAGCCACAGGGGGCGCGGGAATGAAAAGCTGTTTTTT
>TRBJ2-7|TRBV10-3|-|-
CAISQLVGGFYEQYF
TGTGCCATCAGTCAGCTCGTGGGCGGGTTCTACGAGCAGTACTTC
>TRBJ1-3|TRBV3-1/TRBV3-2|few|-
CASSLQGTSGNTIYF
TGTGCCAGCAGCCTACAGGGAACCTCTGGAAACACCATATATTTT
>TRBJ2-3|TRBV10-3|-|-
CAISVQSTDTQYF
TGTGCCATCAGTGTACAAAGCACAGATACGCAGTATTTT
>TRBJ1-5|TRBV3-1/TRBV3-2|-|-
CASSQGQLVPSNQPQHF
TGTGCCAGCAGCCAGGGGCAGCTCGTACCTAGCAATCAGCCCCAGCATTTT
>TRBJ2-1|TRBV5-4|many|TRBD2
CASSIGGLSSYNEQFF
TGTGCCAGCAGCATCGGGGGGTTAAGCTCCTACAATGAGCAGTTCTTC
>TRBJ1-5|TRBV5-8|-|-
CASSDRTSNSNQPQHF
TGTGCCAGCAGCGATAGGACAAGTAATAGCAATCAGCCCCAGCATTTT
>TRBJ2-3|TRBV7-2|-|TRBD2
CASSLEASGGAIADTQYF
TGTGCCAGCAGCTTAGAAGCTAGCGGGGGGGCCATTGCAGATACGCAGTATTTT
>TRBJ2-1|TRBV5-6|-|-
CASSLVGEQFF
TGTGCCAGCAGCTTGGTCGGTGAGCAGTTCTTC
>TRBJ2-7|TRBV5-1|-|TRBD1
CASSFWTGDPYEQYF
TGCGCCAGCAGCTTCTGGACAGGGGACCCCTACGAGCAGTACTTC
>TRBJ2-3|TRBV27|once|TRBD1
CASSLFGQGAFSTDTQYF
TGTGCCAGCAGTTTATTTGGACAGGGGGCATTTAGCACAGATACGCAGTATTTT
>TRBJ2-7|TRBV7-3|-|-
CASSFGPRDEQYF
TGTGCCAGCAGCTTTGGTCCGAGGGACGAGCAGTACTTC
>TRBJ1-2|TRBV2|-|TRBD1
CASSESDRAFGYTF
TGTGCCAGCAGTGAATCGGACAGGGCTTTTGGCTACACCTTC
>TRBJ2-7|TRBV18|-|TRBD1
CASSHRDRAYEQYF
TGTGCCAGCTCACACAGGGACAGGGCCTACGAGCAGTACTTC
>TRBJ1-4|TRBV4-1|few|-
CASSQGRVSTNEKLFF
TGCGCCAGCAGCCAAGGCCGGGTTTCAACTAATGAAAAACTGTTTTTT
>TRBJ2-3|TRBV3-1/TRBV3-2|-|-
CASSPDLGGTDTQYF
TGTGCCAGCAGCCCGGACTTAGGCGGGACAGATACGCAGTATTTT
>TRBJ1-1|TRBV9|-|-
CASSVGGVNTEAFF
TGTGCCAGCAGCGTTGGCGGGGTGAACACTGAAGCTTTCTTT
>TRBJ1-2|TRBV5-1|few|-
CASSSLGGGDYGYTF
TGCGCCAGCAGTTCCCTTGGGGGAGGGGACTATGGCTACACCTTC
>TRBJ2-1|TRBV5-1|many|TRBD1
CASSLRGTGNINEQFF
TGCGCCAGCAGCTTGCGGGGGACAGGGAATATTAATGAGCAGTTCTTC
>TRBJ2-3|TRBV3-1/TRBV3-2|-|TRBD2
CASSQVGRGETDTQYF
TGTGCCAGCAGCCAAGTTGGGCGGGGGGAGACAGATACGCAGTATTTT
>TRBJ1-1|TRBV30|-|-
CAWSVGVGNTEAFF
TGTGCCTGGAGTGTAGGAGTGGGGAACACTGAAGCTTTCTTT
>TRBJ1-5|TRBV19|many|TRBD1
CASSSRTGGPNQPQHF
TGTGCCAGTAGTAGCCGGACAGGGGGCCCCAATCAGCCCCAGCATTTT
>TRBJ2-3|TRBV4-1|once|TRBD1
CASSLGTGGLTDTQYF
TGCGCCAGCAGCCTGGGAACAGGGGGCTTGACAGATACGCAGTATTTT
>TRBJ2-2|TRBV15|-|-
CATSRDPGANTGELFF
TGTGCCACCAGCAGAGACCCGGGGGCGAACACCGGGGAGCTGTTTTTT
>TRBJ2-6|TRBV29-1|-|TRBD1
CSVEEGFGAGQGTIGANVLTF
TGCAGCGTTGAAGAAGGATTTGGAGCGGGACAGGGAACGATCGGGGCCAACGTCCTGACTTTC
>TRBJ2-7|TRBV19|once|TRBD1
CASSPRAGTAYEQYF
TGTGCCAGTAGCCCTAGGGCCGGGACAGCCTACGAGCAGTACTTC
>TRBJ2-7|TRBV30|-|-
CAWSYRLFDNEQYF
TGTGCCTGGAGTTATAGATTGTTTGACAACGAGCAGTACTTC
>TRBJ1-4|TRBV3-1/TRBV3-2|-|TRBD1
CASRGQNNEKLFF
TGTGCCAGCAGGGGACAGAATAATGAAAAACTGTTTTTT